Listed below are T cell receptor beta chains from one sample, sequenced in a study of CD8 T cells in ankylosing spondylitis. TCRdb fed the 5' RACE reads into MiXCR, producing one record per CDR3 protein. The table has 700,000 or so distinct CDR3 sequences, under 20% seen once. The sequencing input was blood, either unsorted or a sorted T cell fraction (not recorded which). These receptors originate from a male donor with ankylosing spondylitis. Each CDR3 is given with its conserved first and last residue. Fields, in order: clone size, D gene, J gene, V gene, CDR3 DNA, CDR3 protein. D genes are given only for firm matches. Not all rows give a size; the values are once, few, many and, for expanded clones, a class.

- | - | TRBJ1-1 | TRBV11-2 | TGTGCCACCGGGGGGGATGGCGACACTGAAGCTTTCTTT | CATGGDGDTEAFF
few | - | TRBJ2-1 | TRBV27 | TGTGCCAGCAGTTCCTCGGGGATCGGTCTCTATGAGCAGTTCTTC | CASSSSGIGLYEQFF
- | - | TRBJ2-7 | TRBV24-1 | TGTGCCACCAGTGATACCAGGGCCAGTACGTCCTACGAGCAGTACTTC | CATSDTRASTSYEQYF
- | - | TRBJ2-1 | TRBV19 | TGTGCCAGTAAGGATGAGAGCTCCTACAATGAGCAGTTCTTC | CASKDESSYNEQFF
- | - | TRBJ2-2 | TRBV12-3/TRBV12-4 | TGTGCCAGCCTAAGGACAGCGAACACCGGGGAGCTGTTTTTT | CASLRTANTGELFF
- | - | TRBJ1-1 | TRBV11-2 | TGTGCCAGCAGCACCAGGACATCTTTGGCGCAAGAAGCTTTCTTT | CASSTRTSLAQEAFF
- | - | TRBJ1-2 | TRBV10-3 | TGTGCCATCACTAAGGGTCTCACCAACTATGGCTACACCTTC | CAITKGLTNYGYTF
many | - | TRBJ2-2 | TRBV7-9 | TGTGCCAGCAGCCCCCCTAACCACTATAGCCCCGGGGAGCTGTTTTTT | CASSPPNHYSPGELFF
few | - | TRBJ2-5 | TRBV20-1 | TGCAGTGTTGGGGGTTCGGGGGAGACCCAGTACTTC | CSVGGSGETQYF
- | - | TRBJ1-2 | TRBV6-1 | TGTGCCAGCAACAGGGACCTCTATGGCTACACCTTC | CASNRDLYGYTF
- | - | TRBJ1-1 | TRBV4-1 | TGCGCCAGCAGTTTGGGGGGCTGGCGCACTGAAGCTTTCTTT | CASSLGGWRTEAFF
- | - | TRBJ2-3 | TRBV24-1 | TGTGCCACCAGTCTCAGGGTCGGGTCGGATACGCAGTATTTT | CATSLRVGSDTQYF
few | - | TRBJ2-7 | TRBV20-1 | TGCAGTGCTAGAGATCCTACCCGGGGGACCTCCTACGAGCAGTACTTC | CSARDPTRGTSYEQYF
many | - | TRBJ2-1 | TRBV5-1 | TGCGCCAGTTCTGGCGACGGCCTCAATGAGCAGTTCTTC | CASSGDGLNEQFF
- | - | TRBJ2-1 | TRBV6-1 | TGTGCCAGCAGTGGTCACGTGGGTGAGAGCAATGAGCAGTTCTTC | CASSGHVGESNEQFF
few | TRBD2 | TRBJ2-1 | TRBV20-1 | TGCAGTGCTCGCCCGTCCCCGGGGGGGTCAGTTTACAATGAGCAGTTCTTC | CSARPSPGGSVYNEQFF
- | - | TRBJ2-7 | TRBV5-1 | TGCGCCAGCAGCCCCGGGTCCCAGGGCCTCGAGCAGTACTTC | CASSPGSQGLEQYF
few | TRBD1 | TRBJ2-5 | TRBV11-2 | TGTGCCAGCAGCTTAGATAAGGGGGCACGTTTTATTCGTGAGACCCAGTACTTC | CASSLDKGARFIRETQYF
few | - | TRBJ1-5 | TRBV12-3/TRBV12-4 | TGTGCCAGCTCCCTGGGCATAAGATGGGACGGTCAAGATCAGCCCCAGCATTTT | CASSLGIRWDGQDQPQHF
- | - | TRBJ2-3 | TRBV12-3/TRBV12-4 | TGTGCCAGCAGTTTGGAGGGGGCCCGAAGAAATACGCAGTATTTT | CASSLEGARRNTQYF
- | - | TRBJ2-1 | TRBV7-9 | TGTGCCAGCAGCCAACCGGGTAGCCCCCCCTACAATGAGCAGTTCTTC | CASSQPGSPPYNEQFF
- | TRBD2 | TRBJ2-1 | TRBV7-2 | TGTGCCAGCAGCTTACGCGCTGGGGGTGTAGCGGGAGGGTACAATGAGCAGTTCTTC | CASSLRAGGVAGGYNEQFF
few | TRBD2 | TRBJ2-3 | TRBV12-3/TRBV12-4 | TGTGCCAGCAGACATAGCGGGAGTTGCGCAGATACGCAGTATTTT | CASRHSGSCADTQYF
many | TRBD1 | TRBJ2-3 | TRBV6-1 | TGTGCCAGCAGTGAAGCCGAGACAGGGGGCACAGATACGCAGTATTTT | CASSEAETGGTDTQYF
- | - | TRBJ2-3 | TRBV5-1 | TGCGCCAGCAGCTGGGCCGGGGGAGGCACAGATACGCAGTATTTT | CASSWAGGGTDTQYF
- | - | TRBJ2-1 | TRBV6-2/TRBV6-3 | TGTGCCAGTACCCATGGCGGGTCAACCTACAATGAGCAGTTCTTC | CASTHGGSTYNEQFF
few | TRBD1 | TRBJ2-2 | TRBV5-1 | TGCGCCAGCAGCTTGGTCGGGACAGGGGTATCCACCGGGGAGCTGTTTTTT | CASSLVGTGVSTGELFF
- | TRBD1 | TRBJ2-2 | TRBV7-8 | TGTGCCAGCAGCTTAATGCAGGGGGCGAGCGGGGAGCTGTTTTTT | CASSLMQGASGELFF
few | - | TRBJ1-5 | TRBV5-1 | TGCGCCAGCAGCTTGGACGGGGGCGCACAGCCCCAGCATTTT | CASSLDGGAQPQHF
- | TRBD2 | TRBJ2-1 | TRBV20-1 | TGCAGTGCTGAGGGACTAGCGGGAGTAAATGAGCAGTTCTTC | CSAEGLAGVNEQFF
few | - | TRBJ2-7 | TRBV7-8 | TGTGCCAGCGGGGTGCCGGCTGGCTACGAGCAGTACTTC | CASGVPAGYEQYF
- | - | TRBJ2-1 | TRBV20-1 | TGCAGTGCTACTGGGTTTATCAATGAGCAGTTCTTC | CSATGFINEQFF
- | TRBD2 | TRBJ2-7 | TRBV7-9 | TGTGCCAGCAGCACAACTAGCGTTAGGAGCTCCTACGAGCAGTACTTC | CASSTTSVRSSYEQYF
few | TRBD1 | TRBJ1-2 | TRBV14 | TGTGCCAGCAGCCAGACCGGACAGGGCTACTATGGCTACACCTTC | CASSQTGQGYYGYTF
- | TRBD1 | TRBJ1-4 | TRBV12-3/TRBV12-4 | TGTGCCAGCAGTCTAGACAGGGAAGATGAAAAACTGTTTTTT | CASSLDREDEKLFF
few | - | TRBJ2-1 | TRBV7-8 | TGTGCCAGCAGCTTAGGGGGACTTTTCAATGAGCAGTTCTTC | CASSLGGLFNEQFF
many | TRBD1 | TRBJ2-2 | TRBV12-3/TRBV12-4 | TGTGCCAGCAGTTTAGCCGGACAGGGGTCCGGGGAGCTGTTTTTT | CASSLAGQGSGELFF
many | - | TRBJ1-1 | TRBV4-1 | TGCGCCAGCAGCCAAGAGGTAGTGAACACTGAAGCTTTCTTT | CASSQEVVNTEAFF
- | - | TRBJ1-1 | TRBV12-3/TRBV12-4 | TGTGCCAGCAGAAAAGGGGGACCCCGTGAAGCTTTCTTT | CASRKGGPREAFF
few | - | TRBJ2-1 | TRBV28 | TGTGCCAGTAGGGGGTTCGGCTACAATGAGCAGTTCTTC | CASRGFGYNEQFF
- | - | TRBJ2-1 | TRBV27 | TGTGCCAGCAGCCCGGGCTGGGATGGCTACAATGAGCAGTTCTTC | CASSPGWDGYNEQFF
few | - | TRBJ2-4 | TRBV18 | TGTGCCAGCTCATCGGGGACGGACCTAGCCAAAAACATTCAGTACTTC | CASSSGTDLAKNIQYF
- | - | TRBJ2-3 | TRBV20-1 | TGCAGTGCTAGGGTTGACTCCTTCACGCAGTATTTT | CSARVDSFTQYF
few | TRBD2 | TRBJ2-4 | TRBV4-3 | TGCGCCAGCAGCCAAGGACTAGCGGGGGGCCAGTACTTC | CASSQGLAGGQYF
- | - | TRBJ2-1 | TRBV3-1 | TGTGCCAGCAGCCAGGGGTTGTCATGGCAGTTCTTC | CASSQGLSWQFF
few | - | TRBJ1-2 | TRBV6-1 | TGTGCCAGCAAGCTGGGGGCGTCCTATGGCTACACCTTC | CASKLGASYGYTF
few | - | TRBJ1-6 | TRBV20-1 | TGCAGTGCTAGAGATATGAGGGAGGGCATGCGGAATTCACCCCTCCACTTT | CSARDMREGMRNSPLHF
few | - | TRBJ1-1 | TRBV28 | TGTGCCAGCAGTTGGTTTGTAGGGTGGATGAACACTGAAGCTTTCTTT | CASSWFVGWMNTEAFF
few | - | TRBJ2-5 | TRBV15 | TGTGCCACCAGCAGAACCCCCGAGGACTGGAGCCTTGGCGAGACCCAGTACTTC | CATSRTPEDWSLGETQYF
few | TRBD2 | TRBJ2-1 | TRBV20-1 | TGCAGTGCTGCCGGCGGGGGGGAAGTCTCCTACAATGAGCAGTTCTTC | CSAAGGGEVSYNEQFF
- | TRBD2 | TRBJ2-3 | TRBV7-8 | TGTGCCAGCAGCTATACTAAAGGGACTAGCCCAGATACGCAGTATTTT | CASSYTKGTSPDTQYF
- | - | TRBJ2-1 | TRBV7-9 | TGTGCCAGCAGCCCCTACTCGGGGGAGGATGAGCAGTTCTTC | CASSPYSGEDEQFF
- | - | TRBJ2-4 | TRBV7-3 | TGTGCCAGCACCTTACCTAGCGCCTTTGCCAAAAACATTCAGTACTTC | CASTLPSAFAKNIQYF
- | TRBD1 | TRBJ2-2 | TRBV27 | TGTGCCAGCAGGCCCGACAGGGTCACCGGGGAGCTGTTTTTT | CASRPDRVTGELFF
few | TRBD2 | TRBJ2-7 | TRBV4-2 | TGTGCCAGCAGCCAAGCGGGAGGGGCGGCCGAGCAGTACTTC | CASSQAGGAAEQYF